Listed below are T cell receptor beta chains from one sample, sequenced in a study of radiation and T cells in renal cell carcinoma. Repertoires were generated with immunoSEQ multiplex PCR, while TCRdb's copy carries only in-frame clones and drops some. This table holds around 99,000 clones, 84% found once. The sample was blood, taken from a patient whose treatment included radiotherapy and nephrectomy. These receptors all stem from a man in his 60s with renal cell carcinoma. Both conserved end residues are part of each CDR3. The D gene is left open where the match is weak. Size values are once, few and many counts, or a class for expanded clones, and some rows have none.

J,size,length,D,V,DNA,CDR3
TRBJ1-1,-,14,-,TRBV9,TGTGCCAGCAGCGTCCAGAGGGGGAACACTGAAGCTTTCTTT,CASSVQRGNTEAFF
TRBJ2-1,-,15,TRBD2,TRBV28,TGTGCCAGCACCCTCCGGACTAGCGGGAGACTTGAGCAGTTCTTC,CASTLRTSGRLEQFF
TRBJ2-3,-,14,-,TRBV19,TGTGCCAGTAGTATTCCGGATAACACAGATACGCAGTATTTT,CASSIPDNTDTQYF
TRBJ2-7,once,14,-,TRBV5-4,TGTGCCAGCAGTTATAACAGGGCTTCCTACGAGCAGTACTTC,CASSYNRASYEQYF
TRBJ2-5,-,14,-,TRBV5-6,TGTGCCAGCAGCTTGGTCGGTAGCCAAGAGACCCAGTACTTC,CASSLVGSQETQYF
TRBJ1-3,-,16,-,TRBV7-2,TGTGCCAGCAGCGCCCAACCCAGGGAAGCTGGAAACACCATATATTTT,CASSAQPREAGNTIYF
TRBJ2-3,once,16,TRBD2,TRBV7-2,TGTGCCAGCAGCTTAGGAGTAGCGGGAGTTAGAGATACGCAGTATTTT,CASSLGVAGVRDTQYF
TRBJ1-5,-,14,-,TRBV6-1,TGTGCCAGCAGTGAAATGGGTAGCAATCAGCCCCAGCATTTT,CASSEMGSNQPQHF
TRBJ1-2,-,13,-,TRBV6-1,TGTGCCAGCAGTGAAAAGGCGTCGGGGGGCTACACCTTC,CASSEKASGGYTF
TRBJ1-5,once,17,TRBD1,TRBV27,TGTGCCAGCAGTTTAGGGGGATTGGGGACAGCTGTCCAGCCCCAGCATTTT,CASSLGGLGTAVQPQHF
TRBJ2-2,-,22,TRBD2,TRBV12-5,TGTGCTAGTGGTTCCCTCCCCCGACACATACTAGCGGGAGGGCCTAGCGCCGGGGAGCTGTTTTTT,CASGSLPRHILAGGPSAGELFF
TRBJ2-7,-,11,-,TRBV28,TGTGCCAGCAGCACAGGATACGAGCAGTACTTC,CASSTGYEQYF
TRBJ1-1,few,12,TRBD1,TRBV29-1,TGCAGCGTAAGACAGGGGTACACTGAAGCTTTCTTT,CSVRQGYTEAFF
TRBJ2-3,few,11,-,TRBV2,TGTGCCAGCAGTGTTTGGGATACGCAGTATTTT,CASSVWDTQYF
TRBJ1-2,-,12,-,TRBV21-1,TGTGCCAGGGCAGACAGACTGTACGGCTACACCTTC,CARADRLYGYTF
TRBJ2-3,few,14,-,TRBV4-3,TGCGCCAGCAGCCAAAACGAGGGGGGAGATACGCAGTATTTT,CASSQNEGGDTQYF
TRBJ2-6,-,14,-,TRBV27,TGTGCCAGCAGTTTGGGTACTGGGGCCAACGTCCTGACTTTC,CASSLGTGANVLTF
TRBJ1-1,-,15,-,TRBV7-2,TGTGCCAGCAGCTTAACGAGGACTATGAACACTGAAGCTTTCTTT,CASSLTRTMNTEAFF
TRBJ2-1,-,13,TRBD2,TRBV11-2,TGTGCCAGCAGCTCAGAGACTAGCGGGAGGATGGTCTTC,CASSSETSGRMVF
TRBJ2-5,-,16,-,TRBV4-1,TGCGCCAGCAGCCAAGATGGCACAGGGGGGGTCGAGACCCAGTACTTC,CASSQDGTGGVETQYF
TRBJ2-2,-,15,-,TRBV5-4,TGTGCCAGCAGCTTGGCCCCAGTCAACACCGGGGAGCTGTTTTTT,CASSLAPVNTGELFF
TRBJ2-7,-,16,TRBD2,TRBV7-2,TGTGCCAGCAGCTTAGAACTAGCGGGACTCTCCTACGAGCAGTACTTC,CASSLELAGLSYEQYF